A selection of T cell receptor beta chains follows, all from one sample in a study of shared clonotypes between healthy human individuals. The table came from immunoSEQ multiplex PCR; TCRdb's copy has only in-frame clones and leaves some out. The sample consists of some 2,000,000 clones, 90% to 96% of them appearing once. Sequences were obtained from naive CD4+ T cells sorted from blood. The receptors stem from a man between 18 and 29 years old in good health. Both conserved end residues are part of each CDR3.

J: TRBJ1-6; V: TRBV5-4; CDR3: CASSLVGSSPLHF
J: TRBJ1-2; V: TRBV10-3; CDR3: CAISKDSPYGYTF
J: TRBJ2-2; V: TRBV10-3; CDR3: CAGSVANTGELFF
J: TRBJ1-2; V: TRBV2; CDR3: CASSEGRVPYGYTF
J: TRBJ1-2; V: TRBV7-9; CDR3: CASSLAGYTASTF
J: TRBJ2-5; V: TRBV15; CDR3: CATSRDSSGGRETQYF
J: TRBJ2-1; V: TRBV7-2; CDR3: CASNIFPRQQFF
J: TRBJ1-1; V: TRBV20-1; CDR3: CSAKIGTEAFF
J: TRBJ2-4; V: TRBV11-2; CDR3: CASSFWQPAAKNIQYF
J: TRBJ2-5; V: TRBV7-2; CDR3: CASSTGVGTQYF
J: TRBJ2-3; V: TRBV5-6; CDR3: CASSLTGTDTQYF
J: TRBJ2-5; V: TRBV2; CDR3: CASSALGQGQETQYF